Included here is one T cell receptor (beta chain) sequence, with context. Sequenced by immunoSEQ multiplex PCR; TCRdb stores in-frame clones only, minus some. This sample carries about 240,000 clones, 87% of them seen once, and the ten largest clones take 7.2%. This specimen belongs to a study of blood T cell repertoires in COVID-19. Study-level information: The cDNA or gDNA used as material had been derived from T cells, B-cell-depleted T cells, or PBMCs.

Germline CDR1 and CDR2: LNHNV and YYDKDF (reference sequence). The CDR3 has 16 amino acids. V dropped 1 base and J dropped 2 bases, with 13 bases sitting between them. The TCR originated in a man aged 60 to 69 who had recovered from COVID-19. The rearrangement joins TRBV15 to TRBJ2-3; D may be TRBD2 (5 bases). The specimen sequenced was peripheral blood. CDR3 loop: CATSRGVGDHTDTQYF. The CDR3 nucleotides read TGTGCCACCAGCAGAGGAGTCGGGGATCACACAGATACGCAGTATTTT.